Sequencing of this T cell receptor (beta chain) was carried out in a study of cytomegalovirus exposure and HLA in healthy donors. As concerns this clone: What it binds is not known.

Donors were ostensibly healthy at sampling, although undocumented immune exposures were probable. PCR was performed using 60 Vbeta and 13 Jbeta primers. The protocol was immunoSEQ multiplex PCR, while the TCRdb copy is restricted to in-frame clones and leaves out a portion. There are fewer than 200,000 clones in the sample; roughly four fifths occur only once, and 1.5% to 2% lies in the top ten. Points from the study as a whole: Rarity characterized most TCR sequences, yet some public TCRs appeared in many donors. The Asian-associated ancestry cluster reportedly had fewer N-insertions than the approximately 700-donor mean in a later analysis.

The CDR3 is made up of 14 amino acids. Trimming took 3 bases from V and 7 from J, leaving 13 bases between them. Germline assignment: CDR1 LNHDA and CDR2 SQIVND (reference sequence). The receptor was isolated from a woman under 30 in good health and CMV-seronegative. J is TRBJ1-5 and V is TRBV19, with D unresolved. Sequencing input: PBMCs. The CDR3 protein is CASSIVAVGQPQHF. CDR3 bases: TGTGCCAGTAGTATCGTGGCAGTTGGCCAGCCCCAGCATTTT.